This TCR beta chain was observed in a study of T cells in Graves' hyperthyroidism and ophthalmopathy. The overall study: The authors collected peripheral blood at initial diagnosis, before any treatment.

Participants, patients aged 18 to 65, had newly diagnosed hyperthyroidism with a duration under 2 months. Study-wide points: A 13 V-J model separated ophthalmopathy from stable hyperthyroidism.

J lost 5 bases, V lost 5 bases, and 6 bases had no gene match. The CDR3 sequence is 15 residues long. Germline-derived CDR1 and CDR2 are SNHLY and FYNNEI. From RNA transcripts, TCR beta CDR3 regions were amplified. When the TCR CDR3 underwent first-round RT-PCR, the HTBI primer set was used. TCRdb reprocessed the multiplex PCR reads via MiXCR and lists one record per CDR3 protein. The sample has 550,000 to 800,000 distinct CDR3 sequences, about 16% seen once. This clonotype showed up many times. The target antigen is unknown. The specimen was blood. The clonotype originates from a man younger than 35 with Graves' hyperthyroidism. V usage is TRBV2 and J usage is TRBJ2-1, with 10 bases aligning to TRBD2. The CDR3 DNA reads TGTGCCAGCAGTATTCTAGCGGGAGTACACAATGAGCAGTTCTTC. Translation gives CASSILAGVHNEQFF. The complete variable domain, with remaining parts taken from reference TRBV2 and TRBJ2-1, reads EPEVTQTPSHQVTQMGQEVILRCVPISNHLYFYWYRQILGQKVEFLVSFYNNEISEKSEIFDDQFSVERPDGSNFTLKIRSTKLEDSAMYFCASSILAGVHNEQFFGPGTRLTVL.